These 11 T cell receptor beta chains originate from one sample sequenced in a study of T cell repertoires in cytomegalovirus infection. No antigen is known for these receptors. One entry per CDR3 protein results from TCRdb running MiXCR on the reads. The table lists about 63,000 distinct CDR3 sequences, 20% to 25% of them singletons. This sample comprised CD8+ T cells from cultured PBMCs, obtained from culture after CMV antigen stimulation. These receptors all come from a human donor in good health (CMV status not recorded). Some clones in this sample may be carry-over from other donors' samples.

On this clonotype itself: A much larger clonotype is one base distant, so this may be a read error. The chain combines TRBV7-2 with TRBJ2-3, with D unclear. The CDR3 extends over 12 amino acids. With 5 bases removed from V and 2 bases from J, the gap between germline ends came to 5 bases. Germline CDR1 SGHTA, CDR2 FQGNSA. For the CDR3, the DNA is TGTGCCAGCAGCCCCAACACAGATACGCAGTATTTT. Translating gives CASSPNTDTQYF.

This clonotype was seen a handful of times. CDR3 DNA: TGTGCCAGCAGCGAGGGGGCGGAGAATGAGCAGTTCTTC. It translates to CASSEGAENEQFF. The chain links TRBV9 to TRBJ2-1, with 7 bases that match TRBD1. This CDR3 region has 13 residues. The germline gives CDR1 SGDLS, CDR2 YYNGEE. V shed 3 bases and J 7 bases; nucleotides not matched to a gene: 4. Full variable domain (missing parts from reference TRBV9 and TRBJ2-1): DSGVTQTPKHLITATGQRVTLRCSPRSGDLSVYWYQQSLDQGLQFLIQYYNGEERAKGNILERFSAQQFPDLHSELNLSSLELGDSALYFCASSEGAENEQFFGPGTRLTVL.

This clonotype was picked up a small number of times. In nucleotides, the CDR3 is TGTGCCAGCAGCTTAGCGCGAGTAGGGGGCAATCAGCCCCAGCATTTT. This encodes CASSLARVGGNQPQHF. The chain joins TRBV7-8 to TRBJ1-5; the D gene is possibly TRBD1 (5 bases). The CDR3 sequence is 16 residues long. Trimming pared 0 bases from V and 2 bases from J, leaving 11 bases between. The germline gives CDR1 SGHVS, CDR2 FQNEAQ.

The chain employs TRBV7-2 and TRBJ1-1; TRBD1 might be the D (5 bases). The CDR3 totals 15 residues. The germline gives CDR1 SGHTA, CDR2 FQGNSA. V was cut by 0 bases and J by 0 bases, with 8 bases left in between. In nucleotides, the CDR3 is TGTGCCAGCAGCTTAGCAGGGGAGGTGAACACTGAAGCTTTCTTT. It is translated as CASSLAGEVNTEAFF.

The chain couples TRBV30 to TRBJ1-2; tentatively, D is TRBD1 (6 bases). V was cut by 5 bases and J by 1 base, with 17 bases left in between. The germline V gene has CDR1 GTSNPN and CDR2 SVGIG (reference sequence). The CDR3 has 15 residues. This chain's CDR3 is CAWGGTGLLNYGYTF. The CDR3 coding sequence is TGTGCCTGGGGCGGAACAGGGCTGCTTAACTATGGCTACACCTTC.

This chain joins TRBV7-9 and TRBJ2-1, with D tentatively TRBD2 (6 bases). Germline V gives CDR1 SEHNR, CDR2 FQNEAQ (reference sequence). V gave up 5 bases and J gave up 3 bases, with 17 bases separating them. The CDR3 spans 16 residues. The CDR3 DNA sequence: TGTGCCAGCAGCAGAGGTGTGGCGGGGTTCTACAATGAGCAGTTCTTC. This gives the protein CASSRGVAGFYNEQFF. The entire variable domain, with the rest obtained from reference TRBV7-9 and TRBJ2-1, is as follows: DTGVSQNPRHKITKRGQNVTFRCDPISEHNRLYWYRQTLGQGPEFLTYFQNEAQLEKSRLLSDRFSAERPKGSFSTLEIQRTEQGDSAMYLCASSRGVAGFYNEQFFGPGTRLTVL.

The table lists this clonotype with a few counts. The chain couples TRBV9 to TRBJ1-2; TRBD1 matches at 7 bases. The ends lost 3 bases at V and 7 bases at J; junction bases unmatched: 3. The CDR3 is 12 residues long. The germline V gene encodes CDR1 SGDLS and CDR2 YYNGEE. The CDR3 DNA is TGTGCCAGCAGCGCCAGACAGGGTGGCTACACCTTC. It codes for CASSARQGGYTF.

This clonotype was counted a few times. The chain combines TRBV12-3 or TRBV12-4 with TRBJ1-2, with 8 bases aligning to TRBD1. This CDR3 comprises 13 residues. Trimming removed 6 bases from V and 8 bases from J; junction bases left unmatched: 8. The CDR3 DNA reads TGTGCCAGCAGACCGACAGGGGCGGACGGCTACACCTTC. Amino acids: CASRPTGADGYTF.

This clonotype was observed a few times. J is TRBJ1-1 and V is TRBV19, with D possibly TRBD1 on 6 matching bases. Per the germline V gene, CDR1 is LNHDA and CDR2 is SQIVND (reference sequence). The V gene lost 4 bases and the J gene lost 1 base, with 13 bases spanning the gap. This CDR3 spans 15 amino acids. The CDR3 coding sequence is TGTGCCAGTAGTAAGAAACAGGGTCGGAACACTGAAGCTTTCTTT. Translating gives CASSKKQGRNTEAFF.

The rearrangement links TRBV7-2 to TRBJ2-2; perhaps TRBD1 as D (5 bases). V was clipped by 0 bases and J by 4 bases, with 12 bases between them. Germline CDR1 SGHTA, CDR2 FQGNSA. The CDR3 covers 16 residues. As DNA, the CDR3 is TGTGCCAGCAGCTTAGCGGAACAAGGGGTCACCGGGGAGCTGTTTTTT. It yields the protein CASSLAEQGVTGELFF.

The V and J genes are TRBV12-3 or TRBV12-4 and TRBJ2-3; D is ambiguous. There are 13 residues in the CDR3. The V end lost 5 bases, the J end lost 2 bases, and 8 bases lay between the germline ends. The CDR3 loop is CASSGPHTDTQYF. The CDR3 DNA is TGTGCCAGCAGTGGACCCCACACAGATACGCAGTATTTT.